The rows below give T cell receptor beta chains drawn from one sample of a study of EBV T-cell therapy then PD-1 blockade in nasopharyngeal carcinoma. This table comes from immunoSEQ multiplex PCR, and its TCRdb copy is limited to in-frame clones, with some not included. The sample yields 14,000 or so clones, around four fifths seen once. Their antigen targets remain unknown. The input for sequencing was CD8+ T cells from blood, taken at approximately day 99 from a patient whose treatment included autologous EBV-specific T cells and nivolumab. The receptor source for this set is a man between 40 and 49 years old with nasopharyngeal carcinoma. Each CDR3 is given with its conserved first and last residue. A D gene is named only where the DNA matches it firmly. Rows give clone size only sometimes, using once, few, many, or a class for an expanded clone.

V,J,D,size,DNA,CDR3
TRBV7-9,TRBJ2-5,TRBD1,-,TGTGCCAGCAGCCTACCGGGACAGCAAGAGACCCAGTACTTC,CASSLPGQQETQYF
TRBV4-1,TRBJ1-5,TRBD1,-,TGCGCCAGCAGCCAAGATAGGCAGGGGGTTGGTCAGCCCCAGCATTTT,CASSQDRQGVGQPQHF
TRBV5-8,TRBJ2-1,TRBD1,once,TGTGCCAGCAGCCCGGACAGGGCCACCTACAATGAGCAGTTCTTC,CASSPDRATYNEQFF
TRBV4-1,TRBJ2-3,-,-,TGCGCCAGCAGCCAAGGTTGGGCGGCAGATACGCAGTATTTT,CASSQGWAADTQYF
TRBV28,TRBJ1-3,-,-,TGTGCCAGCAGTTTATCTTCGGGCCGTTGGAACACCATATATTTT,CASSLSSGRWNTIYF
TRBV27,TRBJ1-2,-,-,TGTGCCAGCAGTTTCTCGGTTCAGGGGTATGGCTACACCTTC,CASSFSVQGYGYTF
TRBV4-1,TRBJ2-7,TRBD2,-,TGCGCCAGCAGCCAAGATCGCACTAGCGGGGGGTATGAGCAGTACTTC,CASSQDRTSGGYEQYF
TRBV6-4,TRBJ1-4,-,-,TGTGCCAGCAGTGACCGTCCTAATGAAAAACTGTTTTTT,CASSDRPNEKLFF
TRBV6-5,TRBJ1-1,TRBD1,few,TGTGCCAGCAGTTACGGGACAGGGAACACTGAAGCTTTCTTT,CASSYGTGNTEAFF
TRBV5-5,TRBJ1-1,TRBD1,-,TGTGCCAGCAGCGTGGGGACAGTAGCCATGAACACTGAAGCTTTCTTT,CASSVGTVAMNTEAFF
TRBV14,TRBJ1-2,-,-,TGTGCCAGCAGCCGCTTTACAGGGTATGGTACCTTC,CASSRFTGYGTF
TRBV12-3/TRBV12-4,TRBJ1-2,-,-,TGTGCCAGCGGCCCCGGGACGTCAGGCTACACCTTC,CASGPGTSGYTF
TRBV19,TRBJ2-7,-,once,TGTGCCAGTAGTATGGCGGCGGGGTGGGAGCAGTACTTC,CASSMAAGWEQYF
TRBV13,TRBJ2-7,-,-,TGTGCCAGCAGCTTTGGCGGGGCGTACTACGAGCAGTACTTC,CASSFGGAYYEQYF
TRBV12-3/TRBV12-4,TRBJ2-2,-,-,TGTGCCAGCGAGGGTCTTGACGGGGAGCTGTTTTTT,CASEGLDGELFF
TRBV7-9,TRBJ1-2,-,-,TGTGCCAGCAGCTTAGGTTCAGATAACTATGGCTACACCTTC,CASSLGSDNYGYTF
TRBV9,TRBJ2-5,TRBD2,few,TGTGCCAGTGCCCTGGGGGGGGAAGAGACCCAGTACTTC,CASALGGEETQYF
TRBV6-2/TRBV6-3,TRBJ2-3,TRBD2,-,TGTGCCAGCAGTAGCGGGGGGGCCACAGATACGCAGTATTTT,CASSSGGATDTQYF
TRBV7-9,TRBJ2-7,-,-,TGTGCCAGCAGCCACCAGACCGGGACTTTCCCCCCCAACGAGCAGTACTTC,CASSHQTGTFPPNEQYF
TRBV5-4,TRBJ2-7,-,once,TGTGCCAGCAGCTTGGATATAGGGGGATCCACCTACGAGCAGTACTTC,CASSLDIGGSTYEQYF
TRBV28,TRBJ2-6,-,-,TGTGCCAGCGCAACACTGAGTGGGGCCAACGTCCTGACTTTC,CASATLSGANVLTF
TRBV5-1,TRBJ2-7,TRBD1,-,TGCGCCAGCAGCTTCGGGACAGGGGACTACTACGAGCAGTACTTC,CASSFGTGDYYEQYF
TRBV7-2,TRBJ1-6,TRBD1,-,TGTGCCAGCAGCTTTAGACAGGGGTCACCGCATTGGGATTCACCCCTCCACTTT,CASSFRQGSPHWDSPLHF
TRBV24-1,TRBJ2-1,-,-,TGTGCCACCAGTGATTCGACTTACAATGAGCAGTTCTTC,CATSDSTYNEQFF
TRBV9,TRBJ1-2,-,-,TGTGCCAGCAGCGTAGAGCGAGGTACAGGGCGACTAGACTATGGCTACACCTTC,CASSVERGTGRLDYGYTF
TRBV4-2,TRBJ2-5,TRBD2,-,TGTGCCAGCAGCCCCCTAGCGGGGGACTCGGAGACCCAGTACTTC,CASSPLAGDSETQYF
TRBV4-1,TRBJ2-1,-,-,TGCGCCAGCAAGGGGGACTCCTTCGGCAATGAGCAGTTCTTC,CASKGDSFGNEQFF
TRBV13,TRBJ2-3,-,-,TGTGCCAGCAGCGGAATGATCACAGATACGCAGTATTTT,CASSGMITDTQYF
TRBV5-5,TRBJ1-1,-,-,TGTGCCAGCAGCTGGTTAGGAACAAGGGCTTTGGCTGAAGCTTTCTTT,CASSWLGTRALAEAFF
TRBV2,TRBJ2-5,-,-,TGTGCCAGCAGTGATTCGGGACTCATCACCGGGAAGACCCAGTACTTC,CASSDSGLITGKTQYF
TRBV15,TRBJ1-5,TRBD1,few,TGTGCCACCAGCTATGACAGGGGCGGTCAGCCCCAGCATTTT,CATSYDRGGQPQHF
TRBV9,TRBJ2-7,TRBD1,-,TGTGCCAGCAGCTCCCCGTCCGGGACAGGCTCCTACGAGCAGTACTTC,CASSSPSGTGSYEQYF
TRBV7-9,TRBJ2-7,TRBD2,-,TGTGCCAGCAGCCCGCCGAGGGGGACTAGCTCCTACGAGCAGTACTTC,CASSPPRGTSSYEQYF
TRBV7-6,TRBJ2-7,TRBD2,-,TGTGCCAGCAGCTTAACTAGCGGGGTTTCCTACGAGCAGTACTTC,CASSLTSGVSYEQYF
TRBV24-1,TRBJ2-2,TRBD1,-,TGTGCCACCAGTGACCGGACAGGGGACGGGGAGCTGTTTTTT,CATSDRTGDGELFF
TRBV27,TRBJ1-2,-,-,TGTGCCAGCACCACCCCGCCTAACTATGGCTACACCTTC,CASTTPPNYGYTF
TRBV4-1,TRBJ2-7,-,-,TGCGCCAGCAGCCAGCTCCGGGACAATCCCTCCTACGAGCAGTACTTC,CASSQLRDNPSYEQYF
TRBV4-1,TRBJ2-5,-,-,TGCGCCAGCAGCCAAGATAGTCGCAGGGCAGAGACCCAGTACTTC,CASSQDSRRAETQYF
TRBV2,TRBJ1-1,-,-,TGTGCCAGCAGGGACCCCTATAGGGAGATGAACACTGAAGCTTTCTTT,CASRDPYREMNTEAFF
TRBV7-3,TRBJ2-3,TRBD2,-,TGTGCCAGCAGCCCTAGCGGGGGGGGCGCAGATACGCAGTATTTT,CASSPSGGGADTQYF
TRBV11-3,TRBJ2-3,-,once,TGTGCCAGCAGCTTATATGAATACACAGATACGCAGTATTTT,CASSLYEYTDTQYF
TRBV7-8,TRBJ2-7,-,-,TGTGCCAGCAGCGGACCGGGACACTCTGAGCAGTACTTC,CASSGPGHSEQYF